This T cell receptor beta chain was identified in a study of T cell responses to AZD1222 COVID-19 vaccine (dated by TCRdb to 2020 to 2023). Describing the broader study: AZD1222 recipients with second doses at about 4 weeks or about 12 weeks were pooled, because spike-specific TCR depth and breadth did not differ between schedules. A total of under 250 trial participants underwent TCR sequencing, of whom 207 had received two doses of AZD1222 and about 26 had received two doses of the MenACWY control vaccine. Trial participants were enrolled by age into subgroups of 18-55, 56-69 and 70-plus years, and around 150, 29 and 61 TCR-sequenced participants, respectively, were included in these subgroups.

Comment on this clone: Its antigen remains undetermined. No base quality information exists; no much larger clone differs at one position.

Per the publication, the time point label means: baseline before first vaccination. The vaccinee samples were drawn from two UK trials, COV001 and COV002, one of which was a single-blind randomized controlled phase 2/3 trial testing AZD1222 (ChAdOx1 nCoV-19) in healthy adults. For TCRbeta chain sequencing, PBMC samples were collected from trial participants at day 0 and at day 28 after the second dose. The CDR3 regions of human TCRbeta chains were analyzed by immunosequencing. As for the authors' bioinformatics: TCRs in the repertoires were compared against a reference library of SARS-CoV-2-specific TCRs that had been generated with the MIRA antigen-specificity platform. Breadth was defined as the fraction of unique TCRs that were SARS-CoV-2-associated. Depth was defined as the fraction of total T cells that were SARS-CoV-2-associated. Using the MIRA data, each spike-specific TCR was assigned both to the spike region to which the TCR was reactive and to a CD4 or CD8 class. Log10-transformed breadth and depth values were compared by one-way ANOVA with Sidak's multiple comparisons tests. TCRdb limited this immuneACCESS table to in-frame rearrangements with V and J called. A share of clones is missing; checked studies link under half to unresolved V genes, and the rest is unexplained. The V and J calls and the clone size are those of that table, but D and trimming were determined from the DNA. The sample table shows more than 100,000 clones, and roughly 88% are seen once. The top ten constitute around 20% of the sample.

What the research found in general, with its limitations: Epitopes outside the regions mutated in the B.1.351 and B.1.1.7 variants were reportedly recognized by nearly half of the unique spike-specific TCRs. Participants were mostly white British, with more females than males. The authors suggested clonal diversity may have been underestimated. Only five to seven AZD1222 recipients were SARS-CoV-2 seropositive at baseline, limiting conclusions about previously exposed vaccinees. The vaccine-associated CD4 TCRs covered the entire spike protein, and the dominant responses fell in regions 160-218 and 743-854. No day 14 peak-response samples were available, so repertoires were characterized only after the peak T cell response. The 56-69-year group was small, and its depth increase did not reach significance, likely because of low power. A significant rise in spike-specific TCR breadth and depth was observed after two AZD1222 doses relative to day 0 and relative to MenACWY recipients.

Sequenced material: peripheral blood, taken on day 0 of AZD1222 vaccination. This clonotype originated in an adult in good health.

The CDR3 region reads CASSFTGTSTF. In nucleotide form, the sequence is TGTGCCAGCAGTTTTACTGGTACGAGCACCTTC. The chain joins TRBV12-3 or TRBV12-4 to TRBJ1-2, with no reliable assignment of the D segment. The CDR3 covers 11 residues, taking in both the cysteine and the phenylalanine. Solely the CDR3 DNA is kept, with 33 bases framed from the first base. V drops 3 bases and J drops 13 bases, leaving 12 bases in between.